Each of the 17 T cell receptor beta chains below was sequenced from the same sample in a study of T cell changes during pregnancy in multiple sclerosis. Method: immunoSEQ multiplex PCR; TCRdb's copy keeps in-frame clones and lacks some. This sample has tens of thousands of clones; roughly 92% occur once, and the top ten carry 2.5% to 3.5%. The material sequenced was CD8+ T cells from peripheral blood mononuclear cells, taken in the second trimester of pregnancy. Source of these receptors: a female donor with multiple sclerosis, enrolled in a pregnancy study.

The V call is TRBV7-9, the J call TRBJ2-1; the D gene is possibly TRBD2 (7 bases). Trimming left V 0 bases short and J 6 bases short, with 12 bases between. Germline-derived CDR1 and CDR2 are SEHNR and FQNEAQ (reference sequence). The CDR3 covers 15 residues. Here the CDR3 reads CASSLARGGGNEQFF. CDR3 nucleotides: TGTGCCAGCAGCTTAGCGAGGGGGGGCGGCAATGAGCAGTTCTTC.

This sequence joins TRBV5-1 and TRBJ2-1, with D possibly being TRBD2 (6 bases). This CDR3 spans 13 amino acids. The germline V gene encodes CDR1 SGHRS and CDR2 YFSETQ. V was pared by 3 bases and J by 4 bases, with 8 bases between. This CDR3 is CASSSRGYNEQFF. In DNA form, the CDR3 reads TGCGCCAGCAGCTCCCGGGGGTACAATGAGCAGTTCTTC. The full variable domain, its missing parts supplied by reference TRBV5-1 and TRBJ2-1, is KAGVTQTPRYLIKTRGQQVTLSCSPISGHRSVSWYQQTPGQGLQFLFEYFSETQRNKGNFPGRFSGRQFSNSRSEMNVSTLELGDSALYLCASSSRGYNEQFFGPGTRLTVL.

This clone showed up just once. The chain is built from TRBV7-9 and TRBJ2-1; possible D gene TRBD2, 5 bases. V lost 4 bases to trimming and J lost 7 bases, with 11 bases between them. The CDR3 totals 13 residues. Germline V gives CDR1 SEHNR, CDR2 FQNEAQ (reference sequence). The DNA of the CDR3 is TGTGCCAGCAGCTCCGGGGTTCGGAATGAGCAGTTCTTC. Its translation is CASSSGVRNEQFF.

This rearrangement joins TRBV6-1 to TRBJ1-2; TRBD1 might be the D (6 bases). CDR1 and CDR2 from the germline V gene are MNHNS and SASEGT. Trimming removed 2 bases at V and 7 bases at J, with 14 bases between. This CDR3 spans 14 amino acids. CDR3 in amino acids: CASSERGGARGYTF. The CDR3 DNA reads TGTGCCAGCAGTGAAAGGGGGGGCGCCCGTGGCTACACCTTC.

This chain links TRBV29-1 with TRBJ1-1, with D maybe TRBD1 (6 bases). There are 13 residues in the CDR3. V shed 5 bases and J shed 5 bases, with 15 bases lying between them. The germline V gene has CDR1 SQVTM and CDR2 ANQGSEA. This CDR3 reads CSVSSGVGTEAFF. CDR3 DNA sequence: TGCAGCGTTAGTTCAGGGGTAGGTACTGAAGCTTTCTTT. The full variable domain, in which reference TRBV29-1 and TRBJ1-1 provide the parts outside the CDR3, is SAVISQKPSRDICQRGTSLTIQCQVDSQVTMMFWYRQQPGQSLTLIATANQGSEATYESGFVIDKFPISRPNLTFSTLTVSNMSPEDSSIYLCSVSSGVGTEAFFGQGTRLTVV.

The gene calls are TRBV10-3 and TRBJ1-2; possibly TRBD1 for D (5 bases). CDR1 ENHRY and CDR2 SYGVKD come from the germline V gene. The CDR3 extends over 15 amino acids. V lost 4 bases, J lost 2 bases, and 14 bases lay in between. In nucleotides, the CDR3 is TGTGCCATCAGTGTCCCCGGACACCAAAACTATGGCTACACCTTC. It translates to CAISVPGHQNYGYTF.

The J gene is TRBJ2-3, the V gene TRBV4-2; TRBD2 matches at 13 bases. The CDR3 contains 17 residues. Trimming cost V 6 bases and J 5 bases; bases outside gene matches: 11. The germline CDR1 and CDR2 sequences are LGHNA and YNFKEQ. The CDR3 DNA reads as TGTGCCAGCAGTTACGGACCGGGACTAGCGGGATTAGATACGCAGTATTTT. The encoded protein is CASSYGPGLAGLDTQYF.

The chain has TRBV5-1 and TRBJ1-1; the match to TRBD1 covers 9 bases. The V gene's germline CDR1 is SGHRS and CDR2 YFSETQ. The CDR3 covers 15 residues. Germline trimming cut 0 bases from V and 7 bases from J; bases unmatched to any gene: 7. The CDR3 reads CASSLEGQGPDEAFF. The CDR3 region has the DNA TGCGCCAGCAGCTTGGAGGGACAGGGACCCGATGAAGCTTTCTTT.

The rearrangement joins TRBV2 to TRBJ2-7; unclear D gene. The germline CDR1 and CDR2 sequences are SNHLY and FYNNEI. CDR3 length equals 17 residues. V was clipped by 7 bases and J by 0 bases, with 22 bases between them. CDR3 in amino acids: CASTARHKDPSSYEQYF. CDR3 coding DNA: TGTGCCAGCACAGCGAGGCACAAAGATCCTAGCTCCTACGAGCAGTACTTC.

The chain has TRBV5-1 and TRBJ1-5; D is perhaps TRBD1 (5 bases). Germline V CDR1 and CDR2: SGHRS, YFSETQ. V was shortened by 1 base and J by 0 bases, with 17 bases between the two germline ends. The CDR3 runs 18 residues. CDR3 sequence (DNA): TGCGCCAGCAGCTTGAGAGGTTGGAGGGGAACTAGCAATCAGCCCCAGCATTTT. Its translation is CASSLRGWRGTSNQPQHF. The entire variable domain, with the rest obtained from reference TRBV5-1 and TRBJ1-5, is as follows: KAGVTQTPRYLIKTRGQQVTLSCSPISGHRSVSWYQQTPGQGLQFLFEYFSETQRNKGNFPGRFSGRQFSNSRSEMNVSTLELGDSALYLCASSLRGWRGTSNQPQHFGDGTRLSIL.

This CDR3 reads CARGDQDSPYEQYF. CDR3 DNA: TGTGCCAGGGGGGATCAGGACAGCCCCTACGAGCAGTACTTC. The chain combines TRBV2 with TRBJ2-7; TRBD1 might be the D (6 bases). Per the germline V gene, CDR1 is SNHLY and CDR2 is FYNNEI. This CDR3 is 14 amino acids long. Trimming took 9 bases from V and 2 from J, leaving 17 bases between them.

The chain carries TRBV7-3 and TRBJ2-2; tentative D call: TRBD2 (6 bases). With 5 bases removed from V and 6 bases from J, the gap between germline ends came to 16 bases. The V gene's germline CDR1 is SGHTA and CDR2 FQGTGA. The CDR3 totals 15 residues. CDR3 amino acids: CASSLPTSFPGELFF. The CDR3, as DNA: TGTGCCAGCAGCCTCCCTACTAGCTTTCCCGGGGAGCTGTTTTTT. Together with reference TRBV7-3 and TRBJ2-2, the CDR3 gives the full variable domain: GAGVSQTPSNKVTEKGKYVELRCDPISGHTALYWYRQSLGQGPEFLIYFQGTGAADDSGLPNDRFFAVRPEGSVSTLKIQRTERGDSAVYLCASSLPTSFPGELFFGEGSRLTVL.

This chain uses TRBV29-1 with TRBJ1-2; D may be TRBD1 (6 bases). The CDR3 runs 13 residues. Trimming took off 3 bases at V and 7 bases at J, with 15 bases between the two ends. Germline CDR1 SQVTM, CDR2 ANQGSEA. The CDR3 spells CSVDYGGATGYTF. In DNA form, the CDR3 reads TGCAGCGTTGATTACGGGGGGGCTACTGGCTACACCTTC.

J is TRBJ2-7 and V is TRBV28; D gene unclear. CDR3 length: 15 amino acids. Germline V CDR1 and CDR2: MDHEN, SYDVKM. V lost 3 bases and J lost 0, with 12 bases in between. The CDR3 DNA sequence: TGTGCCAGCAGTTTCGAAAACTCCTTCTCCTACGAGCAGTACTTC. It translates to CASSFENSFSYEQYF.

This clone was picked up one time. The chain employs TRBV7-9 and TRBJ2-7, with 7 bases that match TRBD1. Per germline, CDR1 SEHNR and CDR2 FQNEAQ (reference sequence). The CDR3 consists of 13 residues. The ends lost 5 bases at V and 9 bases at J; junction bases unmatched: 10. CDR3 in amino acids: CASSAREGAGQYF. The CDR3, as DNA: TGTGCCAGCAGCGCGCGAGAGGGGGCTGGGCAGTACTTC.

The CDR3 region is CASSFGDSYNTEAFF. The CDR3 nucleotides read TGTGCCAGCAGCTTTGGGGACAGCTACAACACTGAAGCTTTCTTT. The chain uses TRBV5-6 and TRBJ1-1; 7 nucleotides line up with TRBD1. Germline-derived CDR1 and CDR2 are SGHDT and YYEEEE. This CDR3 has 15 residues. Unmatched junction bases numbered 6, after V lost 2 bases and J lost 2 bases.

A single count supports this clone. The chain joins TRBV28 to TRBJ1-5, with D tentatively TRBD1 (5 bases). Deletions cut 4 bases from V and 3 bases from J, with 16 bases between. The CDR3 loop spans 16 amino acids. Germline V gene lookup returns CDR1 MDHEN and CDR2 SYDVKM. Written as DNA, the CDR3 is TGTGCCAGCAGTTCGGGACTCCCGATCCTCAATCAGCCCCAGCATTTT. Its translation is CASSSGLPILNQPQHF.